These T cell receptor beta chains were read from a single sample in a study of shared T cell receptors in the human thymus. Using immunoSEQ multiplex PCR, the repertoire was profiled, and TCRdb retains in-frame clones only, with some absent. The sample contains 600,000 to 900,000 clones, over 75% of which appear only once. These data were also reused for a study on human thymus T cells.

The specimen was thymocytes. The receptors were gathered from a girl younger than two with a congenital heart defect. CDR3s include the opening cysteine and the closing phenylalanine or tryptophan.

CDR3 protein: CASSKRGGTRVRLDNEQFF
V gene: TRBV14
J gene: TRBJ2-1

CDR3 protein: CASSRAGTGIETQYF
V gene: TRBV6-1
J gene: TRBJ2-5

CDR3 protein: CASSYRTGGAGGYTF
V gene: TRBV5-1
J gene: TRBJ1-2

CDR3 protein: CASSLGTVRSTDTQYF
V gene: TRBV5-1
J gene: TRBJ2-3

CDR3 protein: CASSQERARGRGHGYTF
V gene: TRBV4-1
J gene: TRBJ1-2

CDR3 protein: CAIKVQGRQFF
V gene: TRBV10-3
J gene: TRBJ2-1

CDR3 protein: CASSSPGGSVDYGYTF
V gene: TRBV5-4
J gene: TRBJ1-2

CDR3 protein: CASSSSPGTTYEQYF
V gene: TRBV7-9
J gene: TRBJ2-7

CDR3 protein: CASTFSRTGANVLTF
V gene: TRBV9
J gene: TRBJ2-6

CDR3 protein: CASSLCDRKFVDYTF
V gene: TRBV28
J gene: TRBJ1-2

CDR3 protein: CASSAQGAGIGGYTF
V gene: TRBV6-1
J gene: TRBJ1-2

CDR3 protein: CASIDLPGRRNQPQHF
V gene: TRBV2
J gene: TRBJ1-5

CDR3 protein: CASSFRGDGEKKDTQYF
V gene: TRBV7-6
J gene: TRBJ2-3

CDR3 protein: CATAPGTSGGYEQYF
V gene: TRBV12-5
J gene: TRBJ2-7

CDR3 protein: CASSYSAGGGEAFF
V gene: TRBV6-5
J gene: TRBJ1-1

CDR3 protein: CASSPVGLNTEAFF
V gene: TRBV7-6
J gene: TRBJ1-1

CDR3 protein: CATRDRASGETQYF
V gene: TRBV5-1
J gene: TRBJ2-5

CDR3 protein: CAIRDTSGTTPRDF
V gene: TRBV10-3
J gene: TRBJ2-7

CDR3 protein: CASSSLGGWGETQYF
V gene: TRBV19
J gene: TRBJ2-5

CDR3 protein: CASKSLPGYTF
V gene: TRBV28
J gene: TRBJ1-2

CDR3 protein: CASSEGSSGGSGRDTQYF
V gene: TRBV6-1
J gene: TRBJ2-3

CDR3 protein: CASTKGRQGNSPLHF
V gene: TRBV6-5
J gene: TRBJ1-6

CDR3 protein: CASSHLRGTRVAFF
V gene: TRBV14
J gene: TRBJ1-1

CDR3 protein: CATSRRTGGLSGANVLTF
V gene: TRBV15
J gene: TRBJ2-6

CDR3 protein: CASRELGLAGVTGELFF
V gene: TRBV27
J gene: TRBJ2-2

CDR3 protein: CASARVDEQYF
V gene: TRBV10-2
J gene: TRBJ2-7

CDR3 protein: CASSLGDGRRSEKLFF
V gene: TRBV7-2
J gene: TRBJ1-4

CDR3 protein: CASSQDWPPSNQPQHF
V gene: TRBV4-1
J gene: TRBJ1-5

CDR3 protein: CASGPAGAGELFF
V gene: TRBV25-1
J gene: TRBJ2-2

CDR3 protein: CASNPQGRKGNTIYF
V gene: TRBV28
J gene: TRBJ1-3

CDR3 protein: CASSQHMRMTEAFF
V gene: TRBV14
J gene: TRBJ1-1

CDR3 protein: CASSMGGQENTEAFF
V gene: TRBV19
J gene: TRBJ1-1

CDR3 protein: CASSPTLTGDYGYTF
V gene: TRBV5-5
J gene: TRBJ1-2

CDR3 protein: CASIQRGGERIYGYTF
V gene: TRBV5-5
J gene: TRBJ1-2

CDR3 protein: CASSTDRGFNSPLHF
V gene: TRBV9
J gene: TRBJ1-6

CDR3 protein: CASKRVTAFF
V gene: TRBV11-2
J gene: TRBJ1-1

CDR3 protein: CASSSRDRKREAFF
V gene: TRBV5-6
J gene: TRBJ1-1

CDR3 protein: CASSFKPSGSGNTEAFF
V gene: TRBV5-1
J gene: TRBJ1-1

CDR3 protein: CSVRTSGQQETQYF
V gene: TRBV29-1
J gene: TRBJ2-5

CDR3 protein: CASSSRGGTEAFF
V gene: TRBV13
J gene: TRBJ1-1

CDR3 protein: CASSYYDCNYGYTF
V gene: TRBV6-6
J gene: TRBJ1-2

CDR3 protein: CACRLAGGSTSCKGEQFF
V gene: TRBV10-2
J gene: TRBJ2-1

CDR3 protein: CASSLDRQGTNEKLFF
V gene: TRBV5-6
J gene: TRBJ1-4

CDR3 protein: CASSLAERGSSGANVLTF
V gene: TRBV5-6
J gene: TRBJ2-6

CDR3 protein: CASRGLGAPGNTIYF
V gene: TRBV6-1
J gene: TRBJ1-3

CDR3 protein: CASSWTPWDRLPSANEKLFF
V gene: TRBV5-1
J gene: TRBJ1-4

CDR3 protein: CASSQEGLGGSPLHF
V gene: TRBV14
J gene: TRBJ1-6

CDR3 protein: CASSLIGRGPEAFF
V gene: TRBV5-4
J gene: TRBJ1-1

CDR3 protein: CASSPKRRSFGEKLFF
V gene: TRBV28
J gene: TRBJ1-4

CDR3 protein: CASTLRDRGSSPLHF
V gene: TRBV6-5
J gene: TRBJ1-6